This TCR beta chain was captured in a study of blood T cell repertoires in COVID-19. Study in general: From T cells, B-cell-depleted T cells, or PBMCs came the material, which was cDNA or gDNA.

Germline CDR1 is SGDLS and CDR2 is YYNGEE. The CDR3 is 14 residues long. The ends were cut back, 0 bases at V and 6 bases at J, with 10 bases in the middle. In the study's own analysis: Counts of nucleated cells, estimated from reference gene primer amplification, were obtained. The table came from immunoSEQ multiplex PCR; TCRdb's copy has only in-frame clones and leaves some out. The DNA was the basis for D and trimming; V, J and clone size are from that table. The table records roughly 53,000 clones, about 89% of them present only once. Sequenced: peripheral blood. The chain has TRBV9 and TRBJ1-5; TRBD1 is a possible D gene (6 bases). The receptor was isolated from a man aged 55 to 70 with acute or convalescent COVID-19. The CDR3 DNA sequence: TGTGCCAGCAGCGTAGGCAGGGGCGGTCAGCCCCAGCATTTT. It yields the protein CASSVGRGGQPQHF.